Described below is a single T cell receptor beta chain sequence and its context. PBMCs were cryopreserved, and about 1.8 micrograms of genomic DNA from them went into TCR beta libraries. Sequencing was performed with immunoSEQ multiplex PCR; in TCRdb, only in-frame clones are kept and a portion is missing. The table shows 20,000 to 30,000 clones, with 65% to 75% occurring only once. The sample belongs to a study of cytotoxic CD8 clonotypes in ibrutinib-treated CLL. Per the germline V gene, CDR1 is SGHVS and CDR2 is FQNEAQ. The CDR3 covers 16 residues. V lost 4 bases to trimming and J lost 0 bases; unmatched junction nucleotides: 3.

The J gene is TRBJ2-7, the V gene TRBV7-8; 13 nucleotides agree with TRBD2. This material consisted of PBMCs, taken after 24 months of ibrutinib treatment. The receptor comes from a human donor with chronic lymphocytic leukemia. The CDR3 protein is CASSSRTSGGSYEQYF. The CDR3 DNA follows: TGTGCCAGCAGCTCCAGGACTAGCGGGGGCTCCTACGAGCAGTACTTC.